The entry below gives a single T cell receptor (beta chain) sequence along with its context. There are a few counts of this clonotype. This clone's antigen is unknown. One base away there is no much larger clone; base qualities are not given. Donors were around 37 systemically healthy Caucasian individuals from Russia aged about 6 to 100 years. Each donor gave around 9.8 milliliters of peripheral blood, collected into EDTA-treated Vacutainer tubes. Ficoll-Paque density-gradient centrifugation was used to isolate PBMCs, with at least 6.5 million per sample. Total RNA was extracted from PBMCs with Trizol reagent, with at least 5.5 micrograms obtained per sample. For every donor, an aliquot of PBMCs went through flow cytometry to measure the percentages of naive CD45RAhigh/CD27high T cells. The sample belongs to a study of blood T cells in healthy people across ages (dated by TCRdb to about 2015). Some background on the complete study: In model experiments, template switching captured about one uniquely barcoded TCR beta cDNA molecule for every two T cells. Using deep sequencing normalized with unique cDNA molecular identifiers, the study measured how TCR beta repertoire diversity changes with age. Four age groups were formed from the donors: young (average about 17 years), middle-aged (just under 40), aged (approximately 60) and long-lived (more than 75). To avoid experimental bias, donors of different ages were distributed randomly across sequencing lanes. Two additional independent replicas of 1 million unique cDNA reads from the same blood draw were analyzed for two donors (one aged 18 to 30 and one aged 80 or older). Overall results and qualifications from the work: Total diversity estimates from one million sequenced T cells were considered lower bounds and underestimates. The percentage of naive T cells measured by flow cytometry correlated strongly with observed TCR beta diversity. Donor CMV infection status was unknown, potentially confounding age-related changes in expanded clonotypes. The long-lived group showed more naive CD4+ T cells, fewer expanded clones and increased TCR diversity than the aged group, suggesting age selection. As age increased, observed TCR beta diversity per million T cells dropped in a roughly linear way, and a significant reduction was already evident by age about 40. Because profiling used bulk unsorted PBMCs, naive and antigen-experienced compartments could not be compared conclusively.

Library preparation used 5' RACE. The sequencer listed for this sample is Illumina HiSeq 2500. A second 7 to 11 cycle PCR used a sample-barcoded 5' primer and a J-beta primer mix. A template-switch 5' adaptor carrying 12 random nucleotides introduced a unique molecular identifier onto each TCR beta cDNA molecule. At least 2.5 million CDR3-containing paired-end reads were obtained from each sample. First-strand cDNA was synthesized from all RNA with the Mint cDNA synthesis kit, primed by a TRBC-specific oligonucleotide. Following uracil-DNA glycosylase treatment, all cDNA underwent a first 18-cycle PCR with the universal primers M1SS and BC2_uni_R. The authors' pipeline ran thus. For normalization, 1 million high-quality reads were randomly selected from each sample, with every read carrying a distinct molecular identifier. Reads sharing molecular identifiers were discarded rather than binned into consensus sequences. MiTCR, run with a Q25 quality threshold and the strictest error-elimination algorithm, handled CDR3 identification, clonotype clustering and error correction. A nonparametric unseen species model with Euler transformation was used to estimate a lower bound on total TCR beta diversity. TCRdb's own reprocessing of the public reads used fastp at Q25 and MiXCR and kept productive beta chains. A single entry per CDR3 protein holds the most common genes and DNA from its merged rows. V and J calls and clone size were set by TCRdb, not the authors. The sample includes fewer than 700,000 distinct CDR3 sequences, with around 41% observed a single time. The ten largest make up about 30% of the sample.

This receptor was taken from a man of 80 years or more in good health. Sequenced: blood.

The CDR3: CASSLGRGLGQPQHF. The DNA sequence is as follows: TGTGCCAGCAGCTTAGGCAGGGGGCTCGGTCAGCCCCAGCATTTT. Rearrangement joined TRBV7-9 to TRBJ1-5, with 8 junctional bases fitting TRBD1. From the germline V gene (reference sequence), CDR1 is SEHNR and CDR2 is FQNEAQ. Trimming removed 1 base from V and 6 bases from J; the gene matches leave 5 bases unexplained. Its CDR3 holds 15 amino acids, cysteine through phenylalanine. Here the CDR3 DNA is all that survives: 45 bases in frame from base 1.